These 4 T cell receptor beta chains were all obtained from the same sample, sequenced in a study of blood T cell repertoires in COVID-19. This table comes from immunoSEQ multiplex PCR, and its TCRdb copy is limited to in-frame clones, with some not included. The repertoire has some 350,000 clones, roughly 90% of them found once; the top ten carry around 2.8%. The sample taken for sequencing was peripheral blood. The source of these receptors is a woman younger than 45 with COVID-19, enrolled during active disease.

The chain couples TRBV19 to TRBJ2-1, with 11 bases lining up with TRBD2. Trimming cost V 4 bases and J 3 bases; bases outside gene matches: 11. Germline V lookup: CDR1 LNHDA, CDR2 SQIVND (reference sequence). The CDR3 length is 18 residues. The CDR3 loop is CASSTTPGLADHYNEQFF. The CDR3 coding sequence is TGTGCCAGTAGTACAACACCGGGACTAGCGGACCACTACAATGAGCAGTTCTTC.

This clone was seen only a few times. The chain couples TRBV9 to TRBJ1-6, with 8 bases that match TRBD1. This CDR3 contains 15 residues. Unmatched junction bases numbered 8, after V lost 7 bases and J lost 5 bases. CDR1 and CDR2 from the germline V gene are SGDLS and YYNGEE. CDR3 bases: TGTGCCAGCGCCTTCGGACAGGGCGATAATTCACCCCTCCACTTT. Protein product: CASAFGQGDNSPLHF.

DNA for the CDR3: TGTGCCAGCAGCTTTGGGGGGACGGCTGAAGCTTTCTTT. The encoded protein is CASSFGGTAEAFF. The rearrangement uses TRBV7-2 and TRBJ1-1; D is perhaps TRBD1 (5 bases). Per the germline V gene, CDR1 is SGHTA and CDR2 is FQGNSA. The CDR3 loop spans 13 amino acids. Trimming shortened V by 3 bases and J by 6 bases, and 11 bases separated the two germline ends.

This chain links TRBV19 with TRBJ2-4; 8 bases match TRBD1. This CDR3 is 16 amino acids long. V was pared by 4 bases and J by 0 bases, with 5 bases of the junction left unmatched. The germline V gene has CDR1 LNHDA and CDR2 SQIVND (reference sequence). The CDR3 is CASSRTGSGAKNIQYF. In nucleotides, the CDR3 is TGTGCCAGTAGTAGGACAGGGTCAGGAGCCAAAAACATTCAGTACTTC. The full variable domain, completed using reference TRBV19 and TRBJ2-4, is DGGITQSPKYLFRKEGQNVTLSCEQNLNHDAMYWYRQDPGQGLRLIYYSQIVNDFQKGDIAEGYSVSREKKESFPLTVTSAQKNPTAFYLCASSRTGSGAKNIQYFGAGTRLSVL.